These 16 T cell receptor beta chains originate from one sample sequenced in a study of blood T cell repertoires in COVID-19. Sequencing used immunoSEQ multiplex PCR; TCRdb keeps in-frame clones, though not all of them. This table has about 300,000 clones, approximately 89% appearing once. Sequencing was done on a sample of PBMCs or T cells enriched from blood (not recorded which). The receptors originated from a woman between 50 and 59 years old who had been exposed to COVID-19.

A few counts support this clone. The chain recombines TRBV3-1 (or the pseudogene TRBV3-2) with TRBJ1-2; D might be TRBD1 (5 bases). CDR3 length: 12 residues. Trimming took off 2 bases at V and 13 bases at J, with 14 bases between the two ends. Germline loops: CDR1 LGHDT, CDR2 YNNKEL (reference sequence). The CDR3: CASSQIRGFSTF. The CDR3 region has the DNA TGTGCCAGCAGCCAAATTAGGGGTTTTAGCACCTTC.

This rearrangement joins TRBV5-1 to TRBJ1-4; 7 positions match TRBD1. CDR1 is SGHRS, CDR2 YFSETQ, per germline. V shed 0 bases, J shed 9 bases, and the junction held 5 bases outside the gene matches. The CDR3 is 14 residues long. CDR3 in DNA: TGCGCCAGCAGCTTGGTCCAGGGGGGTAAAAAACTGTTTTTT. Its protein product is CASSLVQGGKKLFF.

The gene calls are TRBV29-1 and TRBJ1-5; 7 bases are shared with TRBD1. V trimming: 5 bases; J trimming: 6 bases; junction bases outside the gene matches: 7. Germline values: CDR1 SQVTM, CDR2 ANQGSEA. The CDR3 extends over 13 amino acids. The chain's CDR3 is CSVNDRARQPQHF. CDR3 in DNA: TGCAGCGTTAATGACAGGGCCCGTCAGCCCCAGCATTTT. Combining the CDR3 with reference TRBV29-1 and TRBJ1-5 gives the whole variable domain SAVISQKPSRDICQRGTSLTIQCQVDSQVTMMFWYRQQPGQSLTLIATANQGSEATYESGFVIDKFPISRPNLTFSTLTVSNMSPEDSSIYLCSVNDRARQPQHFGDGTRLSIL.

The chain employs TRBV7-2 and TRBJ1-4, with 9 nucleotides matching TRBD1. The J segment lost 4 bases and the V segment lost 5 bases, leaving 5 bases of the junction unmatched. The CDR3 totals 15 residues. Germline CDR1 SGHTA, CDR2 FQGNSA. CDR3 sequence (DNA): TGTGCCAGCAGCCTGACAGGGGGACGTAATGAAAAACTGTTTTTT. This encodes CASSLTGGRNEKLFF. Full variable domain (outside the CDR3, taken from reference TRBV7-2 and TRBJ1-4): GAGVSQSPSNKVTEKGKDVELRCDPISGHTALYWYRQSLGQGLEFLIYFQGNSAPDKSGLPSDRFSAERTGGSVSTLTIQRTQQEDSAVYLCASSLTGGRNEKLFFGSGTQLSVL.

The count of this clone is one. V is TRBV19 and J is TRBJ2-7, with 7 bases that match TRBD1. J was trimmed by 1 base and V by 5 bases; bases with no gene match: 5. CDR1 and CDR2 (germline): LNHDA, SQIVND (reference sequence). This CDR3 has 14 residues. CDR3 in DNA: TGTGCCAGTAGTGGGGACAGATTTTCCTACGAGCAGTACTTC. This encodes CASSGDRFSYEQYF.

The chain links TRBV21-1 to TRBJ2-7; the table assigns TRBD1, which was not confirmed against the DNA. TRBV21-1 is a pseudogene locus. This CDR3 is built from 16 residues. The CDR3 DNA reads TGTGCCAGCAGCAAGGAAAAGAAACAGGGGATAAACGAGCAGTACTTC. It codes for CASSKEKKQGINEQYF.

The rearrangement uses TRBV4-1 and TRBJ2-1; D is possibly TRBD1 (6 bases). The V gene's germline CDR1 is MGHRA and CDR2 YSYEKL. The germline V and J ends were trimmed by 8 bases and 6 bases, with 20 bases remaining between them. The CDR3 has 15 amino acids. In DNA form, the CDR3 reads TGCGCCAGCTTGGCCCGACAATTACAGGGCAATGAGCAGTTCTTC. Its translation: CASLARQLQGNEQFF.

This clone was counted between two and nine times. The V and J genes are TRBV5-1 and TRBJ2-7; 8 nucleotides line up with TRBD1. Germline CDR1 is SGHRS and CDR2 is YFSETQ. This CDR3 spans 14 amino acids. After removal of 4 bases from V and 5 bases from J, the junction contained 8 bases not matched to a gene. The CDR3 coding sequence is TGCGCCAGCAGCCAGGACAGGGTCGGTGACGAGCAGTACTTC. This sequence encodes CASSQDRVGDEQYF.

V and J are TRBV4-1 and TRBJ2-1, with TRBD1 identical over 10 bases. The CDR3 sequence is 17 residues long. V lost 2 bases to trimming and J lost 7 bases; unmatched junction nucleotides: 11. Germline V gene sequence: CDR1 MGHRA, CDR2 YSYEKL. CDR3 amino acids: CASSQWGRDRGLNEQFF. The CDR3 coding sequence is TGCGCCAGCAGCCAATGGGGACGGGACAGGGGATTAAATGAGCAGTTCTTC.

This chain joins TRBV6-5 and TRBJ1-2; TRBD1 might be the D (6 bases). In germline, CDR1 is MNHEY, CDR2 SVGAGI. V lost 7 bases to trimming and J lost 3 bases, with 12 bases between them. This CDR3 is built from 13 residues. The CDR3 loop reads CASTGGPHYGYTF. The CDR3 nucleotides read TGTGCCAGCACGGGGGGCCCCCACTATGGCTACACCTTC.

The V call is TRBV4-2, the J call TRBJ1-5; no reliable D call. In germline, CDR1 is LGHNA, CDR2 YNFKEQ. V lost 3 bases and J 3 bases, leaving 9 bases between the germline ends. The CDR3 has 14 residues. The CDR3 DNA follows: TGTGCCAGCAGCCACGGGATTCCCAATCAGCCCCAGCATTTT. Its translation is CASSHGIPNQPQHF.

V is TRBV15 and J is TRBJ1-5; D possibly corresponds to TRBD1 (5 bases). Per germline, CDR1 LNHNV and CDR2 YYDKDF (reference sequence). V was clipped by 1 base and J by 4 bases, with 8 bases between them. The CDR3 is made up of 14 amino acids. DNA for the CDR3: TGTGCCACCAGCAGAGGGGGCGCGAATCAGCCCCAGCATTTT. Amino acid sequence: CATSRGGANQPQHF.

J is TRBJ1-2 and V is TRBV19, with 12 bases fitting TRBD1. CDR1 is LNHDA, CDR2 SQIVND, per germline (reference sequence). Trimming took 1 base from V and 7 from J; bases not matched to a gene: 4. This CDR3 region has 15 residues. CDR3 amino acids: CASSIAGTGGSGYTF. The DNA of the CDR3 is TGTGCCAGTAGTATAGCCGGGACAGGGGGCTCTGGCTACACCTTC.

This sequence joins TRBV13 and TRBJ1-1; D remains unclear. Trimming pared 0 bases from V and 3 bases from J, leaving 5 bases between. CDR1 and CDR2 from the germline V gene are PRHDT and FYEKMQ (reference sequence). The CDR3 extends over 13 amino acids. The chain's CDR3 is CASSLGRYTEAFF. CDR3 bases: TGTGCCAGCAGCTTAGGCCGGTACACTGAAGCTTTCTTT.

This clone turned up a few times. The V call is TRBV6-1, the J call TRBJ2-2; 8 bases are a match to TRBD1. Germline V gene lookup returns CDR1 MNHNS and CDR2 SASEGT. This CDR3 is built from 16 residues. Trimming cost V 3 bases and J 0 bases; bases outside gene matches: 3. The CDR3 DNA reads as TGTGCCAGCAGTGAGAGGACAGGGACGAACACCGGGGAGCTGTTTTTT. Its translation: CASSERTGTNTGELFF.

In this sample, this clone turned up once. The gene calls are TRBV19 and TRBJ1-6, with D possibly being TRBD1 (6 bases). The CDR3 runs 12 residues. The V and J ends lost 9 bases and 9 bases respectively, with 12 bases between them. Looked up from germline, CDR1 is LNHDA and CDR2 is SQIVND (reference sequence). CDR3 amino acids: CASEGGGSPLHF. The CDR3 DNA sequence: TGTGCCAGCGAGGGGGGGGGTTCACCCCTCCACTTT.